A single sample gave rise to the 17 T cell receptor beta chains below, sequenced in a study of cytomegalovirus exposure and HLA in healthy donors. It was with 60 Vbeta and 13 Jbeta primers that the PCR ran. Profiled with immunoSEQ multiplex PCR; TCRdb holds only in-frame clones, not every one. Among about 92,000 clones listed, approximately 84% were seen once. Sequencing input: PBMCs. All receptors come from a woman aged 18 to 35 in good health and CMV-seropositive.

V gene TRBV28 combines with J gene TRBJ1-5; 7 bases fit TRBD1. Germline-derived CDR1 and CDR2 are MDHEN and SYDVKM. V dropped 7 bases and J dropped 4; count of bases not matched to a gene: 13. This CDR3 comprises 16 residues. The CDR3 DNA follows: TGTGCCAGCACAGTTGAATCGACAGGGCCTAATCAGCCCCAGCATTTT. It is translated as CASTVESTGPNQPQHF.

The genes are TRBV7-9 and TRBJ1-2, with D maybe TRBD1 (6 bases). Germline V lookup: CDR1 SEHNR, CDR2 FQNEAQ (reference sequence). There are 14 residues in the CDR3. V lost 0 bases, J lost 4 bases, and 9 bases lay in between. CDR3 bases: TGTGCCAGCAGCTTAGCGATGGACAGCTATGGCTACACCTTC. Translating gives CASSLAMDSYGYTF.

This chain uses TRBV7-2 with TRBJ1-2; TRBD1 matches at 7 bases. This CDR3 comprises 14 residues. The germline gives CDR1 SGHTA, CDR2 FQGNSA. J lost 8 bases, V lost 1 base, and 7 bases had no gene match. CDR3 nucleotides: TGTGCCAGCAGCTTAGGAGGGGGCGCGGGGGGCTACACCTTC. Translated, it gives CASSLGGGAGGYTF.

By share, this clone counts as medium-sized. The genes are TRBV28 and TRBJ1-4; 9 bases are a match to TRBD1. The J segment lost 6 bases and the V segment lost 5 bases, leaving 13 bases of the junction unmatched. Germline loops: CDR1 MDHEN, CDR2 SYDVKM. This CDR3 is built from 17 residues. The CDR3 spells CASSRDRDLIGDEKLFF. CDR3 nucleotide sequence: TGTGCCAGCAGTAGGGACAGGGATTTAATAGGGGATGAAAAACTGTTTTTT.

This clone has more than one count but fewer than ten. The genes are TRBV28 and TRBJ2-6; a possible D gene is TRBD1 (5 bases). Germline-derived CDR1 and CDR2 are MDHEN and SYDVKM. The length of the CDR3 is 16 residues. Trimming pared 3 bases from V and 0 bases from J, leaving 9 bases between. CDR3 amino acids: CASSFQGFSGANVLTF. For the CDR3, the DNA is TGTGCCAGCAGTTTCCAGGGTTTCTCTGGGGCCAACGTCCTGACTTTC.

V usage is TRBV7-9 and J usage is TRBJ1-2, with 8 bases fitting TRBD1. Trimming removed 2 bases from V and 6 bases from J; junction bases left unmatched: 5. In germline, CDR1 is SEHNR, CDR2 FQNEAQ (reference sequence). This CDR3 has 14 residues. CDR3 bases: TGTGCCAGCAGCTTAAGGACAGGGCTCGATGGCTACACCTTC. It is translated as CASSLRTGLDGYTF.

This clone was seen a single time. The J gene is TRBJ1-2, the V gene TRBV5-1; D gene ambiguous. CDR3 length: 14 residues. Germline values: CDR1 SGHRS, CDR2 YFSETQ. V gave up 1 base and J gave up 4 bases, with 11 bases separating them. The CDR3 spells CASSLTTSTYGYTF. CDR3 nucleotide sequence: TGCGCCAGCAGCTTGACAACTAGTACCTATGGCTACACCTTC.

With respect to this clone: The junction differs from germline at one of its ends, possibly a read error. This chain uses TRBV6-5 with TRBJ1-5; no clear D. The germline CDR1 and CDR2 sequences are MNHEY and SVGAGI. CDR3 length equals 12 residues. CDR3 bases: TGTGCCAGCAGCACGGGAACAGCCCCCCCGCATTTT. This gives the protein CASSTGTAPPHF.

The CDR3 coding sequence is TGTGCCAGCAGTGGTGGGGGGACTGAAGAGCAGTACTTC. Translation gives CASSGGGTEEQYF. This chain uses TRBV6-1 with TRBJ2-7; D may be TRBD2 (6 bases). V lost 4 bases, J lost 7 bases, and 14 bases lay in between. The CDR3 runs 13 residues. Germline V gene data show CDR1 as MNHNS and CDR2 as SASEGT.

The chain is built from TRBV9 and TRBJ1-2; the match to TRBD1 covers 7 bases. Germline V gene lookup returns CDR1 SGDLS and CDR2 YYNGEE. This CDR3 spans 14 amino acids. After removal of 3 bases from V and 8 bases from J, the junction contained 10 bases not matched to a gene. The CDR3 DNA is TGTGCCAGCAGCGCGCCGGGACAGCAAAGGGGCTACACCTTC. It encodes CASSAPGQQRGYTF.

The chain carries TRBV14 and TRBJ2-3, with 12 bases identical to TRBD2. The CDR3 extends over 17 amino acids. Trimming took 9 bases from V and 3 from J; bases not matched to a gene: 13. The germline gives CDR1 SGHDN, CDR2 FVKESK. CDR3 region: CASQTSGRSKRTDTQYF. The CDR3, as DNA: TGTGCCAGTCAAACTAGCGGGAGGTCCAAAAGGACAGATACGCAGTATTTT.

This chain links TRBV4-1 with TRBJ1-5; 12 nucleotides agree with TRBD1. There are 16 residues in the CDR3. CDR1 is MGHRA and CDR2 is YSYEKL in the germline V gene. The J segment lost 6 bases and the V segment lost 1 base, leaving 4 bases of the junction unmatched. The CDR3 region is CASSQAGTGGSQPQHF. The CDR3 bases are TGCGCCAGCAGCCAAGCCGGGACAGGGGGCAGTCAGCCCCAGCATTTT.

The chain links TRBV5-1 to TRBJ2-5, with 10 bases identical to TRBD1. The length of the CDR3 is 15 residues. Germline-derived CDR1 and CDR2 are SGHRS and YFSETQ. The junction had 1 base not matched to a gene; V was cut back by 0 bases and J by 2 bases. CDR3 loop: CASSLGQGAQETQYF. CDR3 nucleotides: TGCGCCAGCAGCTTGGGACAGGGGGCACAAGAGACCCAGTACTTC. Looking up the rest from reference TRBV5-1 and TRBJ2-5 gives the full variable domain: KAGVTQTPRYLIKTRGQQVTLSCSPISGHRSVSWYQQTPGQGLQFLFEYFSETQRNKGNFPGRFSGRQFSNSRSEMNVSTLELGDSALYLCASSLGQGAQETQYFGPGTRLLVL.

The J gene is TRBJ2-5, the V gene TRBV15, with 10 bases matching TRBD1. CDR1 and CDR2 from the germline V gene are LNHNV and YYDKDF (reference sequence). After removal of 0 bases from V and 4 bases from J, the junction contained 2 bases not matched to a gene. The CDR3 totals 15 residues. The CDR3 loop is CATSRDRTGGETQYF. For the CDR3, the DNA is TGTGCCACCAGCAGAGATCGGACAGGGGGAGAGACCCAGTACTTC.

The rearrangement uses TRBV4-1 and TRBJ2-5; 10 positions match TRBD1. Germline CDR1 MGHRA, CDR2 YSYEKL. The CDR3 covers 15 residues. V was clipped by 0 bases and J by 5 bases; unmatched bases: 3. CDR3 sequence (DNA): TGCGCCAGCAGCCAAGAAGACAGGGGGCTGGAGACCCAGTACTTC. Encoded protein: CASSQEDRGLETQYF.

This rearrangement joins TRBV27 to TRBJ1-3; TRBD1 matches at 8 bases. In germline, CDR1 is MNHEY, CDR2 SMNVEV (reference sequence). Unmatched junction bases numbered 2, after V lost 4 bases and J lost 3 bases. The CDR3 is 14 residues long. The CDR3 DNA is TGTGCCAGCAGTTCGGACAGGGATGGAAACACCATATATTTT. Translated, it gives CASSSDRDGNTIYF.

V usage is TRBV6-5 and J usage is TRBJ2-7; TRBD1 aligns across 9 bases. In germline, CDR1 is MNHEY, CDR2 SVGAGI. V gave up 2 bases and J gave up 5 bases; unmatched junction bases: 10. The CDR3 is 16 residues long. The CDR3 here is CASSYPKGQGLDEQYF. The CDR3 bases are TGTGCCAGCAGTTACCCGAAGGGACAGGGTCTCGACGAGCAGTACTTC.